This T cell receptor (beta chain) was found in a study of cytomegalovirus exposure and HLA in healthy donors. The CDR3 runs to 15 residues. The germline V gene has CDR1 SGHNT and CDR2 YENEEA. With 1 base removed from V and 2 bases from J, the gap between germline ends came to 9 bases. Vbeta (60) and Jbeta (13) primers were used in the PCR. Libraries were prepared by immunoSEQ multiplex PCR; TCRdb keeps only in-frame clonotypes and omits some of them. The data contain about 170,000 clones, approximately 70% of them singletons. The sample was PBMCs. The chain combines TRBV11-3 with TRBJ2-4; the D is unclear. This TCR was sampled from a man aged 40-55 years in good health and CMV-seropositive. CDR3 DNA sequence: TGTGCCAGCAGCTTAGCAGGTAATACCAAAAACATTCAGTACTTC. Translating gives CASSLAGNTKNIQYF.